What follows are 24 T cell receptor beta chains derived from one specimen sequenced in a study of CD8 T cells in ankylosing spondylitis. MiXCR, applied by TCRdb to the 5' RACE reads, yields one record per CDR3 protein. The table includes a few hundred thousand distinct CDR3 sequences, roughly 22% detected once. Specimen: blood, either unsorted or a sorted T cell fraction (not recorded which). The receptor source for this set is a male donor with ankylosing spondylitis or in good health (not recorded which).

The chain employs TRBV24-1 and TRBJ2-5, with unresolved D. Per the germline V gene, CDR1 is KGHDR and CDR2 is SFDVKD. V lost 7 bases, J lost 0 bases, and 5 bases lay in between. The CDR3 has 12 amino acids. Here the CDR3 reads CATRRNQETQYF. CDR3 nucleotide sequence: TGTGCCACCAGGAGAAACCAAGAGACCCAGTACTTC.

This clonotype was observed a single time. V gene TRBV24-1 combines with J gene TRBJ2-5, with D possibly being TRBD1 (6 bases). In germline, CDR1 is KGHDR, CDR2 SFDVKD. The CDR3 has 14 amino acids. Trimming removed 5 bases at V and 2 bases at J, with 11 bases between. As DNA, the CDR3 is TGTGCCACCAGTGGGCAGGGGATACAAGAGACCCAGTACTTC. Protein sequence: CATSGQGIQETQYF.

This clonotype was seen a few times. The chain employs TRBV9 and TRBJ2-3; D gene uncertain. CDR3 length: 13 residues. Trimming took off 0 bases at V and 6 bases at J, with 8 bases between the two ends. Germline CDR1 is SGDLS and CDR2 is YYNGEE. The CDR3 sequence: CASSVELGDTQYF. The CDR3 coding sequence is TGTGCCAGCAGCGTAGAGTTGGGGGATACGCAGTATTTT.

V gene TRBV11-2 combines with J gene TRBJ2-1; tentatively, D is TRBD1 or TRBD2 (6 bases each). This CDR3 spans 15 amino acids. The V gene lost 8 bases and the J gene lost 2 bases, with 16 bases spanning the gap. Germline CDR1 reads SGHAT; CDR2 reads FQNNGV. Here the CDR3 DNA reads TGTGCCAGCCGGGGTGGAGGGGGAGCCTACAATGAGCAGTTCTTC. Protein sequence: CASRGGGGAYNEQFF.

This clonotype has a handful of counts. This chain joins TRBV6-1 and TRBJ2-6; D may be TRBD1 (5 bases). Trimming removed 10 bases at V and 0 bases at J, with 10 bases between. CDR3 length: 14 residues. Germline loops: CDR1 MNHNS, CDR2 SASEGT. CDR3 in amino acids: CATGDSSGANVLTF. In DNA, the CDR3 is TGTGCCACTGGAGACAGCTCTGGGGCCAACGTCCTGACTTTC.

The chain combines TRBV2 with TRBJ2-7; D may be TRBD1 (6 bases). Germline V gene data show CDR1 as SNHLY and CDR2 as FYNNEI. V dropped 1 base and J dropped 0 bases, with 10 bases sitting between them. The CDR3 length is 15 residues. The DNA for the CDR3 is TGTGCCAGCAGTGAAGGAACAGGGTCCTCCTACGAGCAGTACTTC. The encoded protein is CASSEGTGSSYEQYF.

This rearrangement joins TRBV5-1 to TRBJ2-7; 9 bases agree with TRBD1. CDR1 and CDR2 from the germline V gene are SGHRS and YFSETQ. J lost 5 bases, V lost 0 bases, and 6 bases had no gene match. This CDR3 is built from 15 residues. The CDR3 spells CASSLGNRGPDEQYF. The CDR3, as DNA: TGCGCCAGCAGCTTGGGTAACAGGGGGCCAGACGAGCAGTACTTC.

The J gene is TRBJ2-1, the V gene TRBV6-1; 10 positions agree with TRBD2. The CDR3 has 15 amino acids. Germline CDR1 MNHNS, CDR2 SASEGT. Trimming cost V 7 bases and J 2 bases; bases outside gene matches: 5. Here the CDR3 reads CASTLGLAAYNEQFF. The CDR3 nucleotides read TGTGCCAGCACGCTAGGACTAGCGGCCTACAATGAGCAGTTCTTC.

Only a few counts were recorded for this clonotype. The V call is TRBV3-1, the J call TRBJ2-7; no definite D call. Trimming cost V 1 base and J 2 bases, with 15 bases left between them. Germline CDR1 is LGHDT and CDR2 is YNNKEL (reference sequence). The CDR3 totals 16 residues. CDR3 nucleotide sequence: TGTGCCAGCAGCCAAGTTCGGACCGTGGAGCCCTACGAGCAGTACTTC. Translated: CASSQVRTVEPYEQYF.

This clonotype has only a few counts. The chain combines TRBV20-1 with TRBJ2-3; no definite D call. The V gene's germline CDR1 is DFQATT and CDR2 SNEGSKA (reference sequence). This CDR3 is 14 amino acids long. V was pared by 1 base and J by 0 bases, with 8 bases between. The CDR3 sequence: CSARGPDSTDTQYF. DNA for the CDR3: TGCAGTGCTAGAGGGCCGGATAGCACAGATACGCAGTATTTT.

The chain employs TRBV20-1 and TRBJ2-7, with D unresolved. Germline loops: CDR1 DFQATT, CDR2 SNEGSKA (reference sequence). V shed 0 bases and J shed 0 bases, with 12 bases lying between them. CDR3 length: 15 amino acids. CDR3 bases: TGCAGTGCTAGAGATGACCCCGGTACCTCCTACGAGCAGTACTTC. Protein product: CSARDDPGTSYEQYF.

This clonotype was detected a few times. J is TRBJ2-3 and V is TRBV29-1; weak D call: TRBD1 (7 bases). Per germline, CDR1 SQVTM and CDR2 ANQGSEA. Trimming removed 6 bases from V and 4 bases from J, with 14 bases in between. CDR3 length: 13 residues. The CDR3, as DNA: TGCAGCGTCCCAGGGGGGCTCCCAGATACGCAGTATTTT. Translated, it gives CSVPGGLPDTQYF.

The chain is built from TRBV7-2 and TRBJ2-5; possible D gene TRBD1, 6 bases. The CDR3 has 13 residues. Germline values: CDR1 SGHTA, CDR2 FQGNSA. The ends were cut back, 6 bases at V and 4 bases at J, with 12 bases in the middle. This CDR3 is CASRPQGSETQYF. The CDR3 DNA reads as TGTGCCAGCAGACCTCAGGGGTCAGAGACCCAGTACTTC.

In its sample, this clonotype was seen a few times. The chain has TRBV27 and TRBJ2-2; TRBD1 matches at 7 bases. The V gene end was trimmed by 6 bases and the J gene end by 4 bases; junction bases not matched to a gene: 11. CDR1 is MNHEY and CDR2 is SMNVEV in the germline V gene (reference sequence). This CDR3 is 16 amino acids long. The CDR3 region has the DNA TGTGCCAGCAGAACTCTACAGGGGAAGAGCACCGGGGAGCTGTTTTTT. It specifies CASRTLQGKSTGELFF.

This clonotype was observed a few times. For the CDR3, the DNA is TGCAGCGTTGAGCCCAGGAACACAGATACGCAGTATTTT. It encodes CSVEPRNTDTQYF. The chain couples TRBV29-1 to TRBJ2-3; D gene uncertain. Deletions cut 3 bases from V and 2 bases from J, with 9 bases between. The CDR3 runs to 13 residues. Germline CDR1 and CDR2: SQVTM and ANQGSEA.

This CDR3 is CASSSGSGELFF. CDR3 bases: TGCGCCAGCAGCAGCGGGTCCGGGGAGCTGTTTTTT. V gene TRBV4-1 combines with J gene TRBJ2-2, with D perhaps matching TRBD2 (6 bases). The CDR3 covers 12 residues. The V end lost 5 bases, the J end lost 6 bases, and 7 bases lay between the germline ends. The germline gives CDR1 MGHRA, CDR2 YSYEKL.

The V call is TRBV20-1, the J call TRBJ2-7; 7 bases are a match to TRBD1. CDR1 is DFQATT and CDR2 is SNEGSKA in the germline V gene (reference sequence). V lost 3 bases to trimming and J lost 0 bases; unmatched junction nucleotides: 2. The CDR3 is 13 residues long. The chain's CDR3 is CSARGDSSYEQYF. CDR3 bases: TGCAGTGCTAGGGGGGACAGCTCCTACGAGCAGTACTTC.

The J gene is TRBJ2-1, the V gene TRBV28, with D perhaps given as TRBD1 or TRBD2 (6 bases each). Germline V gene sequence: CDR1 MDHEN, CDR2 SYDVKM. V was cut by 7 bases and J by 9 bases, with 10 bases left in between. The CDR3 sequence is 11 residues long. The CDR3 spells CASTRGGEQFF. The CDR3 DNA sequence: TGTGCCAGCACCAGGGGAGGTGAGCAGTTCTTC.

The J gene is TRBJ2-6, the V gene TRBV27, with D tentatively TRBD2 (6 bases). The CDR3 is made up of 17 amino acids. V lost 0 bases and J 0 bases, leaving 9 bases between the germline ends. Germline values: CDR1 MNHEY, CDR2 SMNVEV (reference sequence). The CDR3 spells CASSLSGGSSGANVLTF. The CDR3 region has the DNA TGTGCCAGCAGTTTATCGGGGGGTAGCTCTGGGGCCAACGTCCTGACTTTC.

This clonotype was observed a few times. CDR3: CASSLPDPGRDTQYF. Here the CDR3 DNA reads TGTGCCAGCAGCTTACCGGATCCGGGGAGGGATACGCAGTATTTT. This chain uses TRBV7-9 with TRBJ2-3; the D gene is possibly TRBD2 (6 bases). V lost 2 bases to trimming and J lost 6 bases, with 15 bases between them. The CDR3 contains 15 residues. Per germline, CDR1 SEHNR and CDR2 FQNEAQ (reference sequence).

This chain links TRBV2 with TRBJ2-3; tentatively, D is TRBD2 (7 bases). Trimming left V 6 bases short and J 4 bases short, with 20 bases between. Germline CDR1 and CDR2: SNHLY and FYNNEI. CDR3 size: 16 residues. The CDR3 loop is CASRAGPGEGPDTQYF. The CDR3 nucleotides are TGTGCCAGCAGGGCGGGGCCAGGGGAGGGCCCAGATACGCAGTATTTT. Full variable domain (missing parts from reference TRBV2 and TRBJ2-3): EPEVTQTPSHQVTQMGQEVILRCVPISNHLYFYWYRQILGQKVEFLVSFYNNEISEKSEIFDDQFSVERPDGSNFTLKIRSTKLEDSAMYFCASRAGPGEGPDTQYFGPGTRLTVL.

This clonotype has a handful of counts. The J gene is TRBJ1-5, the V gene TRBV5-1, with 9 bases aligning to TRBD1. The CDR3 is made up of 15 amino acids. Germline-derived CDR1 and CDR2 are SGHRS and YFSETQ. J was trimmed by 6 bases and V by 3 bases; bases with no gene match: 7. The CDR3 region is CASSWTGEGGQPQHF. The DNA for the CDR3 is TGCGCCAGCAGCTGGACAGGGGAAGGCGGTCAGCCCCAGCATTTT. Full variable domain (missing parts from reference TRBV5-1 and TRBJ1-5): KAGVTQTPRYLIKTRGQQVTLSCSPISGHRSVSWYQQTPGQGLQFLFEYFSETQRNKGNFPGRFSGRQFSNSRSEMNVSTLELGDSALYLCASSWTGEGGQPQHFGDGTRLSIL.

The genes are TRBV4-1 and TRBJ2-7; 8 positions match TRBD1. The CDR3 runs to 13 residues. Germline CDR1 MGHRA, CDR2 YSYEKL. Trimming took 2 bases from V and 5 from J; bases not matched to a gene: 2. The CDR3 DNA reads TGCGCCAGCAGCCAACAGGGGGCTGACGAGCAGTACTTC. This translates into CASSQQGADEQYF.

This clonotype was picked up a small number of times. The rearrangement links TRBV7-9 to TRBJ2-2; D assignment may be TRBD1 or TRBD2 (5 bases each). CDR1 is SEHNR and CDR2 is FQNEAQ in the germline V gene (reference sequence). The length of the CDR3 is 16 residues. V lost 5 bases and J lost 1, with 14 bases in between. The CDR3: CASSPRGPGNTGELFF. In nucleotides, the CDR3 is TGTGCCAGCAGCCCTCGGGGCCCAGGGAACACCGGGGAGCTGTTTTTT.